This T cell receptor beta chain was sequenced during a study of early T cells in non-severe SARS-CoV-2 infection (dated by TCRdb to about 2021). Notes on the research overall: Because TCR sequencing relied on bulk RNA taken from unsorted whole blood, pairing of alpha and beta chains was not possible. Overall study outcomes, separate from this receptor: VDJdb matching was skewed toward anti-spike CD8 responses and likely underestimated virus-specific expansions by missing private and CD4 specificities.

To note about this clonotype: Its antigen is still unknown. One base away there is no much larger clone; base qualities are not given.

The CDR3 spans 14 residues, from the cysteine through the phenylalanine. Just the 42-base CDR3 DNA is kept, in frame starting at base 1. The V end gives up 5 bases and the J end 3 bases, leaving 4 bases in the junction not matched to a gene. CDR1 and CDR2 are drawn from the germline V gene: SQVTM, ANQGSEA. Library prep was done by 5' RACE. The sequencing machine was a NextSeq 500. The TCR library protocol attached unique molecular identifiers to individual cDNA molecules to correct for sequencing error and PCR bias. Sequencing covered both TCR alpha and beta chains, and within each sample the abundances of alpha and beta sequences were tightly co-correlated. Regarding the original processing steps: Decombinator V4 was used to annotate the V gene, J gene and CDR3 of the TCR sequences. Expanded TCRs were defined as changing significantly between any two time points under a Poisson model with p below 0.0001. TCR abundances were normalised to the total number of TCRs sequenced in each sample and reported as counts per million. MAIT TCRs were defined by TRAV1-2 paired with TRAJ12, TRAJ20 or TRAJ33, and iNKT TCRs by TRAV10 paired with TRAJ18. VDJdb, accessed 1 November 2021, was searched for CMV, EBV and SARS-CoV-2 annotated TCRs, with TCRs annotated for multiple antigens excluded. TCRdb's own reprocessing of the public reads used fastp at Q25 and MiXCR and kept productive beta chains. Identical CDR3 protein sequences are pooled into one entry, listed with their most common genes and DNA. The V and J calls here are based on TCRdb, not the publication. A total of fewer than 45,000 distinct CDR3 sequences appear in this sample, over 8.5% of them only once. The ten largest clones take up roughly 12% of the sample.

This was a case-control study nested in a cohort of healthcare workers in London, UK, who had nasopharyngeal swab PCR tests and blood samples taken every week. Healthcare workers were recruited between 23 and 31 March 2020, during the week of the UK lockdown, and were followed weekly for up to roughly 15 weeks. The sample was whole blood. The chain is made from TRBV29-1 and TRBJ2-2; TRBD2 agrees with 9 junctional bases. The TCR was taken from an adult who was a healthcare worker with PCR-confirmed SARS-CoV-2 infection or an uninfected control (not recorded which). The nucleotide sequence reads TGCAGCGTTCAAGCGGGGGGCTACACCGGGGAGCTGTTTTTT. The encoded protein is CSVQAGGYTGELFF.